This record covers a single T cell receptor beta chain. This sample stems from a study of blood T cell repertoires in COVID-19. Study details: T cells, B-cell-depleted T cells, or PBMCs supplied cDNA or gDNA.

Participant age was roughly 18 to 90 years, and participants resided in fewer than 30 US areas. Original processing notes: Amplification of reference gene primers was used by the study to estimate nucleated cell counts. Assay used: immunoSEQ multiplex PCR; TCRdb lists only in-frame clones, some missing. D and trimming come from the DNA, and the V and J calls and clone size come from that table. In the table there are some 160,000 clones, 88% of which are singletons. The sequence was obtained from a woman aged 45-60 years who had recovered from COVID-19. Sequencing was done on a sample of PBMCs or T cells enriched from blood (not recorded which).

CDR3 in amino acids: CASSTGTSGSSYNEQFF. CDR3 DNA sequence: TGTGCCAGCAGCACGGGGACTAGCGGATCCTCCTACAATGAGCAGTTCTTC. The rearrangement uses TRBV7-2 and TRBJ2-1; 11 bases match TRBD2. The CDR3 runs 17 residues. V was pared by 5 bases and J by 0 bases, with 6 bases of the junction left unmatched. CDR1 SGHTA and CDR2 FQGNSA come from the germline V gene.